This section outlines one TCR beta chain sequence together with its context. Antigen: not known. This record belongs to a study of cytomegalovirus exposure and HLA in healthy donors. The wider study: Out of about 410 genotyped donors, roughly 80% belonged to the Caucasian-associated ancestry cluster. Study-wide results and caveats: TCR beta V segments were, for the most part, productive about 87% or about 30% of the time in an earlier analysis. An analysis was carried out at a later point. It showed that HLA-associated TCR beta chains were more clonally expanded than equally common non-associated chains.

CDR1 and CDR2 (germline): SGHRS, YFSETQ. V was cut by 3 bases and J by 5 bases, with 9 bases left in between. The CDR3 has 12 residues. PCR primers comprised 60 Vbeta and 13 Jbeta primers. Produced via immunoSEQ multiplex PCR; TCRdb's table is partial and in-frame only. The repertoire holds 150,000 to 200,000 clones, 60% to 80% seen once, with 11% in the top ten. Each of the donors was a healthy bone marrow donor. The TCR was taken from a man between 18 and 29 years old in good health and CMV-seropositive. The chain recombines TRBV5-1 with TRBJ2-7; no clear D. What was sequenced was PBMCs. CDR3 sequence (DNA): TGCGCCAGCAGCTCGCGACTCGACGAGCAGTACTTC. It specifies CASSSRLDEQYF.